This T cell receptor beta chain appears in the sequencing data of a study of identical twins. With respect to this clonotype: A much larger clone differs from this one at a single base, so this may be a read error.

CDR3 size: 13 residues. With V trimmed by 5 bases and J by 6 bases, 2 bases remained unmatched. One entry per CDR3 protein, called by TCRdb with MiXCR from the 5' RACE reads. The sample lists 1.5 million to 2 million distinct CDR3 sequences; less than 35% were seen once. Sample: cord blood. The source is a newborn girl in good health. This sequence joins TRBV12-3 or TRBV12-4 and TRBJ1-5; 9 bases fit TRBD1. The chain's CDR3 is CASSKQGAQPQHF. In DNA, the CDR3 is TGTGCCAGCAGTAAACAGGGGGCTCAGCCCCAGCATTTT.